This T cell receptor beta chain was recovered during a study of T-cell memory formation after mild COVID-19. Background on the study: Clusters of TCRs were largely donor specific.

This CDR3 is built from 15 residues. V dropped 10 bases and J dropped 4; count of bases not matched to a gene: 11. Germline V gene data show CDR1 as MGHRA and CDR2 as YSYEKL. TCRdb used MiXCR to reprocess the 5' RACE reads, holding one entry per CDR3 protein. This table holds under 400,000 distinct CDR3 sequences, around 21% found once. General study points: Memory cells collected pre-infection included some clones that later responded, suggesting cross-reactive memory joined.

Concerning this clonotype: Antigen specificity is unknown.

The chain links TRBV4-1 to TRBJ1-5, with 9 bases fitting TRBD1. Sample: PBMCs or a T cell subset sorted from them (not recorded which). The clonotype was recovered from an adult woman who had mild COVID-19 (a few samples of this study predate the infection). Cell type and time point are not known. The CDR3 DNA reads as TGCGCCAAGCGGTATGGGACAGGGAAGAATCAGCCCCAGCATTTT. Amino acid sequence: CAKRYGTGKNQPQHF.